The 18 T cell receptor beta chains in this list originate from one sample, sequenced in a study of blood T cell repertoires in COVID-19. Method: immunoSEQ multiplex PCR; TCRdb's copy keeps in-frame clones and lacks some. The repertoire holds more than 250,000 clones, 88% seen once, with 1% to 1.5% in the top ten. Source material: PBMCs or T cells enriched from blood (not recorded which). These receptor sequences come from a woman aged 40 to 50 with acute COVID-19.

The chain links TRBV7-2 to TRBJ2-3, with D uncertain. Trimming left V 4 bases short and J 6 bases short, with 5 bases between. The CDR3 is 11 residues long. From germline, CDR1 is SGHTA and CDR2 FQGNSA. The CDR3 DNA is TGTGCCAGCAGCTACGGGGATACGCAGTATTTT. Translated, it gives CASSYGDTQYF.

This sequence joins TRBV19 and TRBJ1-3; 7 positions agree with TRBD1. The CDR3 is 18 amino acids. The V segment lost 4 bases and the J segment 0 bases; nucleotides outside the gene matches: 12. Germline assignment: CDR1 LNHDA and CDR2 SQIVND (reference sequence). The CDR3 here is CASSKKPGTELSGNTIYF. For the CDR3, the DNA is TGTGCCAGTAGTAAGAAGCCTGGGACAGAACTCTCTGGAAACACCATATATTTT.

The chain joins TRBV9 to TRBJ1-2; D is perhaps TRBD1 (5 bases). CDR3 length: 14 amino acids. Trimming removed 4 bases from V and 2 bases from J, with 12 bases in between. Looked up from germline, CDR1 is SGDLS and CDR2 is YYNGEE. CDR3 sequence reads: CASSTETVNYGYTF. The CDR3 DNA is TGTGCCAGCAGCACAGAGACAGTAAACTATGGCTACACCTTC.

In this sample, this clone turned up a few times. This rearrangement joins TRBV2 to TRBJ2-7; 8 nucleotides align to TRBD1. The CDR3 is 14 residues long. V shed 7 bases and J 1 base; nucleotides not matched to a gene: 6. The germline V gene encodes CDR1 SNHLY and CDR2 FYNNEI. CDR3 nucleotides: TGTGCCAGCAAGGGACAGGATTTTTCCTACGAGCAGTACGTC. Translated: CASKGQDFSYEQYV.

The chain has TRBV7-9 and TRBJ1-5, with TRBD1 identical over 7 bases. The CDR3 runs 14 residues. With V trimmed by 5 bases and J by 5 bases, 6 bases remained unmatched. In germline, CDR1 is SEHNR, CDR2 FQNEAQ (reference sequence). In DNA, the CDR3 is TGTGCCAGCAGCCGACAGGGTAGGGATCAGCCCCAGCATTTT. Residues: CASSRQGRDQPQHF.

The chain is built from TRBV11-3 and TRBJ2-6; 7 bases align to TRBD1. The CDR3 is made up of 17 amino acids. V trimming: 5 bases; J trimming: 0 bases; junction bases outside the gene matches: 7. From germline, CDR1 is SGHNT and CDR2 YENEEA. The CDR3: CASSRGQTSSGANVLTF. DNA of the CDR3: TGTGCCAGCAGCCGGGGACAGACCTCCTCTGGGGCCAACGTCCTGACTTTC.

This clone has only one observation. The V and J genes are TRBV5-1 and TRBJ1-3; D gene unclear. Trimming left V 4 bases short and J 4 bases short, with 12 bases between. The CDR3 loop spans 14 amino acids. CDR1 is SGHRS and CDR2 is YFSETQ in the germline V gene. CDR3 region: CASSALAGGNTIYF. The CDR3 DNA reads as TGCGCCAGCAGCGCACTGGCGGGGGGAAACACCATATATTTT.

The CDR3: CASSAGQGDTHGYTF. The CDR3 nucleotides read TGTGCCAGCAGCGCCGGACAGGGGGATACACATGGCTACACCTTC. The chain uses TRBV7-8 and TRBJ1-2; the match to TRBD1 covers 10 bases. Germline V CDR1 and CDR2: SGHVS, FQNEAQ. The trim removed 5 bases at V and 6 bases at J, leaving 9 bases unmatched. CDR3 size: 15 residues.

The gene calls are TRBV10-3 and TRBJ2-7; no reliable D call. The ends were cut back, 2 bases at V and 1 base at J, with 9 bases in the middle. Germline lookup yields CDR1 ENHRY and CDR2 SYGVKD. This CDR3 spans 14 amino acids. The CDR3 is CAISEDGASYEQYF. In nucleotides, the CDR3 is TGTGCCATCAGTGAGGACGGAGCGTCCTACGAGCAGTACTTC.

This chain links TRBV24-1 with TRBJ2-5, with 11 positions matching TRBD2. The germline CDR1 and CDR2 sequences are KGHDR and SFDVKD. V was clipped by 1 base and J by 7 bases; unmatched bases: 7. CDR3 length equals 16 residues. The CDR3 region is CATSDFSTSGSWTQYF. DNA of the CDR3: TGTGCCACCAGTGATTTTAGCACTAGCGGGAGTTGGACCCAGTACTTC.

In this sample, this clone turned up once. The V and J genes are TRBV5-1 and TRBJ1-6; 10 nucleotides match TRBD1. The V gene's germline CDR1 is SGHRS and CDR2 YFSETQ. The trim removed 3 bases at V and 9 bases at J, leaving 3 bases unmatched. The CDR3 spans 14 residues. CDR3 in amino acids: CASSSGTGVSPLHF. CDR3 DNA sequence: TGCGCCAGCAGCTCCGGGACAGGGGTTTCACCCCTCCACTTT.

This chain joins TRBV30 and TRBJ2-1, with 10 bases that match TRBD2. CDR1 is GTSNPN, CDR2 SVGIG, per germline (reference sequence). V was pared by 4 bases and J by 15 bases, with 6 bases of the junction left unmatched. CDR3 length: 11 amino acids. CDR3 protein: CAWKLAGGMFF. The CDR3 bases are TGTGCCTGGAAATTAGCGGGAGGCATGTTCTTC.

The gene calls are TRBV21-1 and TRBJ2-3; TRBD2, as called in the table, went unchecked against the DNA. TRBV21-1 is a listed pseudogene. The CDR3 loop spans 16 amino acids. The CDR3 is CASSNQAGAGTDTQYF. The CDR3 DNA is TGTGCCAGCAGCAACCAAGCGGGGGCGGGGACAGATACGCAGTATTTT.

CDR3 nucleotides: TGTGCCACCCGAAGCCACAGTAGGCCTTACGAGCAGTACTTC. The encoded protein is CATRSHSRPYEQYF. The rearrangement joins TRBV19 to TRBJ2-7; D uncertain. The CDR3 spans 14 residues. V was clipped by 10 bases and J by 4 bases, with 20 bases between them. CDR1 is LNHDA, CDR2 SQIVND, per germline (reference sequence).

This chain connects TRBV5-4 to TRBJ2-6, with D possibly matching TRBD2 (6 bases). The germline gives CDR1 SGHNT, CDR2 YYREEE (reference sequence). V lost 2 bases and J lost 2, with 14 bases in between. The CDR3 totals 17 residues. This CDR3 reads CASSFPLGGTGANVLTF. CDR3 nucleotide sequence: TGTGCCAGCAGCTTTCCCCTCGGAGGGACTGGGGCCAACGTCCTGACTTTC. The whole variable domain, filled in from reference TRBV5-4 and TRBJ2-6, reads ETGVTQSPTHLIKTRGQQVTLRCSSQSGHNTVSWYQQALGQGPQFIFQYYREEENGRGNFPPRFSGLQFPNYSSELNVNALELDDSALYLCASSFPLGGTGANVLTFGAGSRLTVL.

In the case of this clone: A read error may produce the germline difference seen at one junction end. The chain carries TRBV2 and TRBJ1-5; 8 positions match TRBD1. This CDR3 comprises 14 residues. Per the germline V gene, CDR1 is SNHLY and CDR2 is FYNNEI. As DNA, the CDR3 is TGTGCCAGCAGCGAAGGACAGGGAAATCAGCCCCAGCATTTT. Its protein product is CASSEGQGNQPQHF.

The chain uses TRBV5-6 and TRBJ2-7, with unresolved D. Germline-derived CDR1 and CDR2 are SGHDT and YYEEEE. V lost 4 bases to trimming and J lost 2 bases, with 16 bases between them. The CDR3 length is 15 residues. The CDR3 sequence: CASSRGTAATYEQYF. The CDR3 region has the DNA TGTGCCAGCAGCCGCGGAACCGCGGCTACCTACGAGCAGTACTTC. Together with reference TRBV5-6 and TRBJ2-7, the CDR3 gives the full variable domain: DAGVTQSPTHLIKTRGQQVTLRCSPKSGHDTVSWYQQALGQGPQFIFQYYEEEERQRGNFPDRFSGHQFPNYSSELNVNALLLGDSALYLCASSRGTAATYEQYFGPGTRLTVT.

The CDR3 reads CASSTQGDTEAFF. DNA of the CDR3: TGTGCCAGCAGCACGCAGGGGGACACTGAAGCTTTCTTT. The chain recombines TRBV11-3 with TRBJ1-1; 7 bases are a match to TRBD1. The CDR3 is 13 amino acids. Trimming took 5 bases from V and 3 from J; bases not matched to a gene: 3. Germline V gives CDR1 SGHNT, CDR2 YENEEA.